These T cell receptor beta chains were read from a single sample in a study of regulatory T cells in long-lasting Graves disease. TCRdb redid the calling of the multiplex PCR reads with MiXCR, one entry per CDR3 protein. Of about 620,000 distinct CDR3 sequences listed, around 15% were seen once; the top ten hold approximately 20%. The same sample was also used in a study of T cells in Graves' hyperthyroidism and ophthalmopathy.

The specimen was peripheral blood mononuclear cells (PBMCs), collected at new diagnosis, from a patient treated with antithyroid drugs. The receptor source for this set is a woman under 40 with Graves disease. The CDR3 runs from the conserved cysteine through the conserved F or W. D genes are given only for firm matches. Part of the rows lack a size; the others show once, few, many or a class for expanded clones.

CDR3 protein: CASSLNREVTQYF
CDR3 DNA: TGTGCCAGCAGCTTAAACAGGGAGGTGACCCAGTACTTC
J gene: TRBJ2-5
clone size: few
D gene: .
V gene: TRBV5-4

CDR3 protein: CASSPRTGGTEAFF
CDR3 DNA: TGTGCCAGCAGCCCCAGGACGGGGGGCACTGAAGCTTTCTTT
J gene: TRBJ1-1
clone size: many
D gene: .
V gene: TRBV7-8

CDR3 protein: CASSYPISGTGTLGQYF
CDR3 DNA: TGTGCCAGCAGTTACCCAATCTCCGGGACAGGGACCCTGGGGCAGTACTTC
J gene: TRBJ2-7
clone size: many
D gene: TRBD1
V gene: TRBV6-5

CDR3 protein: CASSPGGPYNEQFF
CDR3 DNA: TGCGCCAGCAGCCCGGGGGGCCCCTACAATGAGCAGTTCTTC
J gene: TRBJ2-1
clone size: many
D gene: .
V gene: TRBV5-1

CDR3 protein: CASGDRGPAEAFF
CDR3 DNA: TGTGCCAGCGGAGACAGGGGCCCGGCTGAGGCTTTCTTT
J gene: TRBJ1-1
clone size: many
D gene: TRBD1
V gene: TRBV27

CDR3 protein: CASSSGTGPEKLFF
CDR3 DNA: TGTGCCAGCAGCTCCGGGACGGGACCTGAAAAACTGTTTTTT
J gene: TRBJ1-4
clone size: many
D gene: .
V gene: TRBV9

CDR3 protein: CACLYYGYTF
CDR3 DNA: TGTGCCTGCCTTTACTATGGCTACACCTTC
J gene: TRBJ1-2
clone size: few
D gene: .
V gene: TRBV30

CDR3 protein: CASSQGSLRETQYF
CDR3 DNA: TGTGCCAGCAGCCAGGGATCATTGCGGGAGACCCAGTACTTC
J gene: TRBJ2-5
clone size: many
D gene: .
V gene: TRBV28

CDR3 protein: CASTDSAGGSGELFF
CDR3 DNA: TGCGCCAGCACCGATTCGGCGGGAGGGTCCGGGGAGCTGTTTTTT
J gene: TRBJ2-2
clone size: few
D gene: TRBD2
V gene: TRBV5-1

CDR3 protein: CASSSGGLDTQYF
CDR3 DNA: TGTGCCAGCAGCTCAGGGGGGTTAGATACGCAGTATTTT
J gene: TRBJ2-3
clone size: many
D gene: .
V gene: TRBV7-3

CDR3 protein: CATQGPGTGHNEQFF
CDR3 DNA: TGTGCCACGCAGGGCCCCGGGACAGGACACAATGAGCAGTTCTTC
J gene: TRBJ2-1
clone size: few
D gene: TRBD1
V gene: TRBV24-1

CDR3 protein: CASSQRTGLNQPQHF
CDR3 DNA: TGTGCCAGCAGCCAACGGACAGGTCTTAATCAGCCCCAGCATTTT
J gene: TRBJ1-5
clone size: .
D gene: TRBD1
V gene: TRBV3-1

CDR3 protein: CASNRAGATNSPLHF
CDR3 DNA: TGCGCCAGCAATAGGGCGGGGGCCACGAATTCACCCCTCCACTTT
J gene: TRBJ1-6
clone size: many
D gene: .
V gene: TRBV5-1

CDR3 protein: CASSLGGRASYEQYF
CDR3 DNA: TGCGCCAGCAGCTTGGGCGGGCGGGCCTCCTACGAGCAGTACTTC
J gene: TRBJ2-7
clone size: many
D gene: .
V gene: TRBV5-1

CDR3 protein: CASRVNRESSLETQYF
CDR3 DNA: TGTGCCAGCAGGGTAAACAGGGAATCGTCGTTGGAGACCCAGTACTTC
J gene: TRBJ2-5
clone size: few
D gene: .
V gene: TRBV6-1

CDR3 protein: CASSHNRVTGELFF
CDR3 DNA: TGTGCCAGCAGCCACAATCGGGTCACCGGGGAGCTGTTTTTT
J gene: TRBJ2-2
clone size: few
D gene: .
V gene: TRBV7-2

CDR3 protein: CASSSTGTGEWGYTF
CDR3 DNA: TGTGCCAGTAGCTCGACCGGGACAGGGGAGTGGGGCTACACCTTC
J gene: TRBJ1-2
clone size: .
D gene: TRBD1
V gene: TRBV19

CDR3 protein: CASSLRGSGTYEQYF
CDR3 DNA: TGTGCCAGCAGTTTAAGAGGGAGTGGAACCTACGAGCAGTACTTC
J gene: TRBJ2-7
clone size: many
D gene: .
V gene: TRBV28

CDR3 protein: CASSQVGVADTQYF
CDR3 DNA: TGTGCCAGCTCTCAGGTGGGAGTGGCAGATACGCAGTATTTT
J gene: TRBJ2-3
clone size: many
D gene: .
V gene: TRBV12-3/TRBV12-4

CDR3 protein: CSVESPDNYGYTF
CDR3 DNA: TGCAGCGTTGAATCGCCGGATAACTATGGCTACACCTTC
J gene: TRBJ1-2
clone size: few
D gene: .
V gene: TRBV29-1

CDR3 protein: CASSNTYRGETQYF
CDR3 DNA: TGTGCCAGCAGCAATACATACAGGGGAGAGACCCAGTACTTC
J gene: TRBJ2-5
clone size: many
D gene: TRBD1
V gene: TRBV7-6

CDR3 protein: CASSLGQGAVTGELFF
CDR3 DNA: TGTGCCAGCAGCTTAGGTCAGGGGGCGGTTACCGGGGAGCTGTTTTTT
J gene: TRBJ2-2
clone size: many
D gene: TRBD1
V gene: TRBV7-8

CDR3 protein: CSAEESEQFF
CDR3 DNA: TGCAGTGCGGAGGAATCTGAGCAGTTCTTC
J gene: TRBJ2-1
clone size: .
D gene: .
V gene: TRBV20-1

CDR3 protein: CASSEGSQNSYEQYF
CDR3 DNA: TGTGCCAGCAGTGAGGGGTCCCAAAACTCCTACGAGCAGTACTTC
J gene: TRBJ2-7
clone size: many
D gene: .
V gene: TRBV2

CDR3 protein: CASSLTGSDYGYTF
CDR3 DNA: TGTGCCAGCAGCTTAACGGGCAGCGACTATGGCTACACCTTC
J gene: TRBJ1-2
clone size: many
D gene: .
V gene: TRBV7-3

CDR3 protein: CASTPRSGGTDTQYF
CDR3 DNA: TGTGCCAGCACCCCTCGCAGCGGGGGCACAGATACGCAGTATTTT
J gene: TRBJ2-3
clone size: few
D gene: TRBD2
V gene: TRBV2

CDR3 protein: CASSFSGGTNEKLFF
CDR3 DNA: TGTGCCAGCAGTTTTTCGGGTGGAACTAATGAAAAACTGTTTTTT
J gene: TRBJ1-4
clone size: .
D gene: .
V gene: TRBV28

CDR3 protein: CASSLIPIIQQFF
CDR3 DNA: TGTGCCAGCAGCTTGATCCCGATAATACAGCAGTTCTTC
J gene: TRBJ2-1
clone size: many
D gene: .
V gene: TRBV7-2

CDR3 protein: CASSVTSGRDEQYF
CDR3 DNA: TGTGCCAGCAGTGTCACTAGCGGGAGAGACGAGCAGTACTTC
J gene: TRBJ2-7
clone size: .
D gene: TRBD2
V gene: TRBV6-2/TRBV6-3

CDR3 protein: CASSQDRSSWTSVKTQYF
CDR3 DNA: TGTGCCAGCAGCCAAGACAGAAGCTCCTGGACTAGCGTAAAGACCCAGTACTTC
J gene: TRBJ2-5
clone size: .
D gene: TRBD2
V gene: TRBV3-1

CDR3 protein: CASSQNQQGLGQPQHF
CDR3 DNA: TGTGCCAGTAGCCAAAACCAACAGGGGCTGGGTCAGCCCCAGCATTTT
J gene: TRBJ1-5
clone size: .
D gene: TRBD1
V gene: TRBV19

CDR3 protein: CASSMGDVSSSYNEQFF
CDR3 DNA: TGTGCCAGCTCAATGGGGGACGTTTCCAGCTCCTACAATGAGCAGTTCTTC
J gene: TRBJ2-1
clone size: many
D gene: .
V gene: TRBV28

CDR3 protein: CASSATSGSSTDTQYF
CDR3 DNA: TGTGCCAGCAGCGCCACTAGCGGATCTAGCACAGATACGCAGTATTTT
J gene: TRBJ2-3
clone size: many
D gene: TRBD2
V gene: TRBV7-6

CDR3 protein: CATSAGTLNTEAFF
CDR3 DNA: TGTGCCACCAGTGCTGGGACGTTAAACACTGAAGCTTTCTTT
J gene: TRBJ1-1
clone size: many
D gene: .
V gene: TRBV24-1

CDR3 protein: CASSQDTSGRATLFF
CDR3 DNA: TGTGCCAGCAGCCAAGATACTAGCGGGAGGGCCACCCTGTTCTTC
J gene: TRBJ2-1
clone size: once
D gene: TRBD2
V gene: TRBV3-1

CDR3 protein: CASSVGVNPRGQYF
CDR3 DNA: TGTGCCAGCAGCGTAGGAGTAAACCCCCGGGGACAGTACTTC
J gene: TRBJ2-7
clone size: .
D gene: .
V gene: TRBV9

CDR3 protein: CASSPEQGEGYNEQFF
CDR3 DNA: TGTGCCAGCTCACCAGAACAGGGGGAGGGATACAATGAGCAGTTCTTC
J gene: TRBJ2-1
clone size: many
D gene: .
V gene: TRBV18

CDR3 protein: CASSQGFLGSSPLHF
CDR3 DNA: TGTGCCAGCAGCCAGGGCTTTCTGGGTAGTTCACCCCTCCACTTT
J gene: TRBJ1-6
clone size: once
D gene: .
V gene: TRBV3-1

CDR3 protein: CASCKAEMNTEAFF
CDR3 DNA: TGCGCCAGCTGTAAGGCAGAGATGAACACTGAAGCTTTCTTT
J gene: TRBJ1-1
clone size: many
D gene: .
V gene: TRBV5-1

CDR3 protein: CASSSGLNKNTEAFF
CDR3 DNA: TGTGCCAGCAGTTCAGGACTGAATAAAAACACTGAAGCTTTCTTT
J gene: TRBJ1-1
clone size: .
D gene: .
V gene: TRBV6-2/TRBV6-3

CDR3 protein: CASRSDGPHEKLFF
CDR3 DNA: TGTGCCAGCAGATCCGACGGCCCCCACGAAAAACTGTTTTTT
J gene: TRBJ1-4
clone size: .
D gene: .
V gene: TRBV28

CDR3 protein: CASSYGGFGNTEAFF
CDR3 DNA: TGTGCCAGCAGTTACGGTGGGTTTGGGAACACTGAAGCTTTCTTT
J gene: TRBJ1-1
clone size: few
D gene: .
V gene: TRBV6-2/TRBV6-3

CDR3 protein: CASSFLSVYNEQFF
CDR3 DNA: TGTGCCAGCAGCTTCCTCTCGGTTTACAATGAGCAGTTCTTC
J gene: TRBJ2-1
clone size: .
D gene: .
V gene: TRBV5-6

CDR3 protein: CASSSPPNSPLHF
CDR3 DNA: TGCGCCAGCAGCTCCCCGCCGAATTCACCCCTCCACTTT
J gene: TRBJ1-6
clone size: few
D gene: .
V gene: TRBV5-1